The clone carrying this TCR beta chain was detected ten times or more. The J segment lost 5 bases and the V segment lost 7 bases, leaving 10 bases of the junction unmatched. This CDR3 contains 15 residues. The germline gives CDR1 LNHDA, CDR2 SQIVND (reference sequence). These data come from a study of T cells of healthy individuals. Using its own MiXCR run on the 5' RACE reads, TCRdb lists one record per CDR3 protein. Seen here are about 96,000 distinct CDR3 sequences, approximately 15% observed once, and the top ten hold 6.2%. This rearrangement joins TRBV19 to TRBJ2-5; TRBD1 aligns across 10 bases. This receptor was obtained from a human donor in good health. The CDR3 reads CASNRGTGEIETQYF. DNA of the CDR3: TGTGCCAGTAATAGGGGGACAGGGGAGATTGAGACCCAGTACTTC.